The present entry profiles one T cell receptor beta chain with its context. Its antigen is not known. This sample was included in a study of T cell responses to AZD1222 COVID-19 vaccine. General study points: Seropositive AZD1222 recipients at baseline numbered only five or six. Repertoires were sampled only after the peak T cell response.

CDR1 SEHNR and CDR2 FQNEAQ come from the germline V gene (reference sequence). This CDR3 spans 15 amino acids. V gave up 3 bases and J gave up 6 bases; unmatched junction bases: 6. The table came from immunoSEQ multiplex PCR; TCRdb's copy has only in-frame clones and leaves some out. The data contain roughly 140,000 clones, about 88% of them seen just once; the ten biggest clones take up approximately 2.8%. The origin of this receptor is an adult who received the AZD1222 COVID-19 vaccine. The chain joins TRBV7-9 to TRBJ1-2; 11 positions match TRBD1. The sequences come from peripheral blood, collected 28 days after the second AZD1222 dose. For the CDR3, the DNA is TGTGCCAGCAGCTTCCTAGGACAGGGGGCCGATGGCTACACCTTC. It encodes CASSFLGQGADGYTF. Full variable domain (outside the CDR3, taken from reference TRBV7-9 and TRBJ1-2): DTGVSQNPRHKITKRGQNVTFRCDPISEHNRLYWYRQTLGQGPEFLTYFQNEAQLEKSRLLSDRFSAERPKGSFSTLEIQRTEQGDSAMYLCASSFLGQGADGYTFGSGTRLTVV.